This passage covers 18 T cell receptor beta chains from one sample sequenced in a study of blood T cell repertoires in COVID-19 (dated by TCRdb to 2018 to 2020). The library was built by means of the immunoSEQ multiplex PCR assay. The table was pulled from immuneACCESS by TCRdb, which kept in-frame rearrangements only. Such tables lose some clones; where checked, under half of the loss comes from unresolved V genes, and the rest has no known cause. This sample comprises under 150,000 clones, around 90% of them detected only once. Of the sample, under 6% falls within the top ten clones. Sequencing was performed on peripheral blood. Receptors originate from a woman in her forties or fifties with acute or convalescent COVID-19.

V and J are TRBV5-6 and TRBJ2-1; D uncertain. Trimming stripped 0 bases from V and 0 bases from J, with 7 bases between. CDR1 is SGHDT and CDR2 is YYEEEE in the germline V gene. The CDR3 consists of 15 residues. For the CDR3, the DNA is TGTGCCAGCAGCTTGGATCTGAGCTCCTACAATGAGCAGTTCTTC. The encoded protein is CASSLDLSSYNEQFF.

The J gene is TRBJ1-3, the V gene TRBV30; D uncertain. The CDR3 is 13 residues long. Trimming took off 3 bases at V and 0 bases at J, with 6 bases between the two ends. Germline V gene data show CDR1 as GTSNPN and CDR2 as SVGIG (reference sequence). The CDR3 is CAWRQSSGNTIYF. CDR3 nucleotides: TGTGCCTGGAGACAAAGCTCTGGAAACACCATATATTTT.

This chain uses TRBV30 with TRBJ2-5; D gene ambiguous. V was shortened by 2 bases and J by 3 bases, with 7 bases between the two germline ends. The CDR3 is made up of 12 amino acids. The germline V gene has CDR1 GTSNPN and CDR2 SVGIG (reference sequence). The CDR3 DNA reads as TGTGCCTGGAGTATAGCAGAAGAGACCCAGTACTTC. As protein: CAWSIAEETQYF.

This clone was counted a single time. This sequence joins TRBV2 and TRBJ1-2; 7 bases align to TRBD1. Trimming cost V 0 bases and J 3 bases; bases outside gene matches: 7. Germline V gives CDR1 SNHLY, CDR2 FYNNEI. The length of the CDR3 is 16 residues. The CDR3 spells CASSEAWDSEDYGYTF. The CDR3 DNA reads as TGTGCCAGCAGTGAAGCCTGGGACAGTGAGGACTATGGCTACACCTTC.

This clone came up a few times. This chain links TRBV30 with TRBJ1-2; no clear D gene. The V gene lost 1 base and the J gene lost 8 bases, with 14 bases spanning the gap. The germline CDR1 and CDR2 sequences are GTSNPN and SVGIG (reference sequence). This CDR3 spans 13 amino acids. The CDR3 protein is CAWSAGVDRGYTF. The CDR3 DNA is TGTGCCTGGAGTGCAGGCGTTGATAGGGGCTACACCTTC.

This rearrangement joins TRBV25-1 to TRBJ2-7, with 10 bases fitting TRBD1. The CDR3 runs to 13 residues. Germline CDR1 is MGHDK and CDR2 is SYGVNS. With 8 bases clipped from V and 5 bases from J, the junction kept 6 bases outside the gene matches. CDR3 DNA: TGTGCCAGCGGGGGACAGGGGATCGACGAGCAGTACTTC. Translated, it gives CASGGQGIDEQYF.

Only one count was recorded for this clone. V gene TRBV5-1 combines with J gene TRBJ1-5, with D hard to call. The CDR3 spans 15 residues. Trimming cost V 4 bases and J 6 bases, with 17 bases left between them. Germline CDR1 reads SGHRS; CDR2 reads YFSETQ. CDR3 protein: CASSPSGLGGQPQHF. DNA for the CDR3: TGCGCCAGCAGCCCCTCCGGACTGGGCGGTCAGCCCCAGCATTTT. Drawing the rest from reference TRBV5-1 and TRBJ1-5, the complete variable domain is KAGVTQTPRYLIKTRGQQVTLSCSPISGHRSVSWYQQTPGQGLQFLFEYFSETQRNKGNFPGRFSGRQFSNSRSEMNVSTLELGDSALYLCASSPSGLGGQPQHFGDGTRLSIL.

V gene TRBV3-1 (or the pseudogene TRBV3-2) combines with J gene TRBJ1-2; D remains unclear. Trimming pared 1 base from V and 0 bases from J, leaving 9 bases between. This CDR3 spans 15 amino acids. Germline V lookup: CDR1 LGHDT, CDR2 YNNKEL (reference sequence). The CDR3 sequence is CASSQGDSPNYGYTF. The DNA of the CDR3 is TGTGCCAGCAGCCAAGGTGACTCCCCTAACTATGGCTACACCTTC.

For the CDR3, the DNA is TGTGCCAGCAGCCTATCGACTGGCGCAGATACGCAGTATTTT. Its translation is CASSLSTGADTQYF. The chain uses TRBV7-3 and TRBJ2-3, with D unclear. The CDR3 extends over 14 amino acids. Germline V gene lookup returns CDR1 SGHTA and CDR2 FQGTGA. The V gene lost 5 bases and the J gene lost 4 bases, with 13 bases spanning the gap.

The rearrangement uses TRBV27 and TRBJ1-1, with D perhaps TRBD1 (6 bases). V was pared by 8 bases and J by 3 bases, with 13 bases between. This CDR3 is built from 13 residues. The germline V gene has CDR1 MNHEY and CDR2 SMNVEV (reference sequence). CDR3 nucleotide sequence: TGTGCCAGCCTGGGGGCAGGGGACACTGAAGCTTTCTTT. Its protein product is CASLGAGDTEAFF.

The rearrangement links TRBV5-4 to TRBJ1-4; the match to TRBD1 covers 7 bases. V lost 3 bases to trimming and J lost 4 bases; unmatched junction nucleotides: 9. Germline V gives CDR1 SGHNT, CDR2 YYREEE (reference sequence). This CDR3 is 16 amino acids long. The CDR3 sequence: CASSSQTGTSNEKLFF. CDR3 nucleotide sequence: TGTGCCAGCAGCTCTCAGACAGGGACAAGTAATGAAAAACTGTTTTTT.

The gene calls are TRBV2 and TRBJ1-5; TRBD1 aligns across 7 bases. V lost 5 bases and J lost 1; bases outside the gene matches: 2. Germline values: CDR1 SNHLY, CDR2 FYNNEI. The CDR3 has 14 residues. The CDR3 DNA reads as TGTGCCAGCAGTACAGGGGTAAGCAATCAGCCCCAGCATTTT. Residues: CASSTGVSNQPQHF.

This clone was seen only once. The rearrangement uses TRBV23-1 and TRBJ1-5, with D maybe TRBD1 (5 bases). TRBV23-1 is identified as an open reading frame with a role that is uncertain. CDR3 length: 17 amino acids. The V gene lost 8 bases and the J gene lost 2 bases, with 22 bases spanning the gap. CDR3 DNA sequence: TGCGCCAGCCCGGTGGGGCCGGCCGGGGGGGGCAATCAGCCCCAGCATTTT. It is translated as CASPVGPAGGGNQPQHF.

The chain links TRBV5-5 to TRBJ2-3, with 7 positions matching TRBD1. Germline V gives CDR1 SGHKS, CDR2 YYEKEE (reference sequence). The CDR3 covers 14 residues. Unmatched junction bases numbered 7, after V lost 7 bases and J lost 2 bases. CDR3 sequence: CASGWDSITDTQYF. Written as DNA, the CDR3 is TGTGCCAGCGGCTGGGACAGCATCACAGATACGCAGTATTTT.

The chain is built from TRBV2 and TRBJ1-1, with unresolved D. The ends were cut back, 4 bases at V and 1 base at J, with 4 bases in the middle. CDR1 is SNHLY, CDR2 FYNNEI, per germline. CDR3 length: 12 residues. CDR3 nucleotides: TGTGCCAGCAGTGTATCGAACACTGAAGCTTTCTTT. This translates into CASSVSNTEAFF.

This chain joins TRBV9 and TRBJ2-1, with D uncertain. V dropped 1 base and J dropped 5 bases, with 7 bases sitting between them. CDR1 is SGDLS, CDR2 YYNGEE, per germline. The CDR3 extends over 13 amino acids. CDR3 DNA sequence: TGTGCCAGCAGCGTACAGCGCCACAATGAGCAGTTCTTC. Protein product: CASSVQRHNEQFF.

This clone was recorded once. This chain joins TRBV9 and TRBJ2-5, with 10 bases fitting TRBD2. V was clipped by 0 bases and J by 5 bases; unmatched bases: 7. CDR1 is SGDLS, CDR2 YYNGEE, per germline. The CDR3 totals 16 residues. The CDR3 loop reads CASSVDPAGGVETQYF. The CDR3 DNA follows: TGTGCCAGCAGCGTAGATCCAGCGGGGGGGGTTGAGACCCAGTACTTC.

The V and J genes are TRBV24-1 and TRBJ2-5, with TRBD2 matching over 16 bases. V shed 3 bases and J 5 bases; nucleotides not matched to a gene: 8. This CDR3 region has 18 residues. From germline, CDR1 is KGHDR and CDR2 SFDVKD. The CDR3 reads CATSDLPGLAGGLETQYF. CDR3 sequence (DNA): TGTGCCACCAGTGATCTCCCGGGACTAGCGGGGGGGCTGGAGACCCAGTACTTC.